This entry lists 7 T cell receptor beta chains sequenced from one sample in a study of blood T cell repertoires in COVID-19. Here immunoSEQ multiplex PCR was the method, and the copy in TCRdb shows in-frame clones only, minus some. The profile shows more than 300,000 clones, roughly nine tenths of them singletons. The specimen was peripheral blood. The receptor source for this set is a woman in her 30s with COVID-19, enrolled during active disease.

This clone showed up just once. V usage is TRBV6-4 and J usage is TRBJ2-3; 10 bases are shared with TRBD2. The junction had 4 bases not matched to a gene; V was cut back by 5 bases and J by 2 bases. The CDR3 length is 15 residues. Germline CDR1 and CDR2: MRHNA and SNTAGT. CDR3 amino acids: CASSYGTSATDTQYF. CDR3 nucleotide sequence: TGTGCCAGCAGTTACGGGACTAGCGCCACAGATACGCAGTATTTT.

The chain combines TRBV19 with TRBJ1-2; 12 nucleotides agree with TRBD1. V trimming: 5 bases; J trimming: 8 bases; junction bases outside the gene matches: 9. CDR3 length: 15 amino acids. CDR1 and CDR2 from the germline V gene are LNHDA and SQIVND (reference sequence). The DNA for the CDR3 is TGTGCCAGTAGTCTCCCGGGACAGGGGGCGCAGGGCTACACCTTC. This codes for CASSLPGQGAQGYTF.

CDR3 amino acids: CASSLRRLDTGELFF. The CDR3 DNA reads TGTGCCAGCAGTTTGCGGCGGCTAGACACCGGGGAGCTGTTTTTT. The gene calls are TRBV2 and TRBJ2-2, with D unresolved. The CDR3 has 15 residues. Trimming shortened V by 5 bases and J by 3 bases, and 13 bases separated the two germline ends. CDR1 is SNHLY, CDR2 FYNNEI, per germline.

Here the CDR3 DNA reads TGTGCCAGTAGTCAGGGCGGGGCCGACGGTGAAAAACTGTTTTTT. This translates into CASSQGGADGEKLFF. The chain carries TRBV19 and TRBJ1-4; D may be TRBD1 (5 bases). V lost 5 bases, J lost 7 bases, and 17 bases lay in between. Per germline, CDR1 LNHDA and CDR2 SQIVND (reference sequence). The CDR3 has 15 amino acids.

The chain has TRBV5-1 and TRBJ2-7, with 8 bases aligning to TRBD1. The V segment lost 5 bases and the J segment 4 bases; nucleotides outside the gene matches: 8. Germline assignment: CDR1 SGHRS and CDR2 YFSETQ. This CDR3 contains 14 residues. CDR3 DNA: TGCGCCAGCAGTTCCGGGACAGGAGGTTACGAGCAGTACGTC. Amino acids: CASSSGTGGYEQYV.

CDR3 protein: CASSQGAGSYSPLHF. The CDR3 DNA reads TGTGCCAGCAGCCAAGGGGCAGGGTCCTATTCACCCCTCCACTTT. This chain links TRBV3-1 (or the pseudogene TRBV3-2) with TRBJ1-6, with D possibly matching TRBD1 (5 bases). The CDR3 spans 15 residues. Germline loops: CDR1 LGHDT, CDR2 YNNKEL (reference sequence). V was shortened by 1 base and J by 8 bases, with 12 bases between the two germline ends.

J is TRBJ2-5 and V is TRBV11-2, with 9 bases lining up with TRBD2. V was clipped by 0 bases and J by 3 bases; unmatched bases: 5. Germline lookup yields CDR1 SGHAT and CDR2 FQNNGV. The CDR3 consists of 16 residues. This CDR3 is CASSLERLAGKETQYF. In DNA, the CDR3 is TGTGCCAGCAGCTTAGAAAGGCTAGCGGGGAAAGAGACCCAGTACTTC.